Reported below is one T cell receptor beta chain. What this receptor recognizes is not known. No much larger clone is present one base from it, and per-base qualities are unavailable. The sample comes from a study of CD8 T cells in ankylosing spondylitis (dated by TCRdb to about 2017). Notes on the research overall: To find TCR variants linked to disease, the study profiled T cell receptor beta repertoires in ankylosing spondylitis patients and healthy donors. The whole study cohort included some 100 healthy donors and over 20 ankylosing spondylitis patients. Peripheral blood was sampled, and synovial fluid was also collected from ankylosing spondylitis patients.

Via the germline V gene, CDR1 is SQVTM and CDR2 ANQGSEA. V lost 3 bases and J lost 1 base, and the count of bases not matched to a germline gene is 4. The CDR3 contains 16 residues, cysteine and phenylalanine counted. Only the CDR3 part of the read is kept: 48 bases, read in frame from the first base. Points the paper makes about the study in general: Some motif variants had previously been reported in the synovial fluid and blood of reactive arthritis patients, which suggests shared mechanisms of disease initiation. A TCR beta motif made up of eight highly homologous amino acid variants appeared to be characteristic of blood from ankylosing spondylitis patients. A CD8+ phenotype was shown by the disease-linked clones, which were found at relatively low frequencies in peripheral blood. The disease-linked clones were reported as significantly enriched in matched synovial fluid samples from ankylosing spondylitis patients.

Sequencing relied on an Illumina HiSeq 2500. Quantitative 5'-RACE with molecular barcodes was the method used to prepare the TCR beta libraries. In the source study's methods: Disease-linked TCR variants were identified with a new computational method built on a probabilistic model of VDJ rearrangement. TCRdb redid the processing of the public reads, applying fastp at Q25 and MiXCR, and retained in-frame beta chains. Each entry is one CDR3 protein sequence, shown with its most common DNA and genes. V and J calls and clone size were set by TCRdb, not the authors. Across this sample there are 250,000 to 350,000 distinct CDR3 sequences, with 15% to 25% seen only once. The ten largest clones capture 7.5% to 9.5% of the sample.

The chain was built from TRBV29-1 and TRBJ2-2, with 11 middle bases fitting TRBD2. This receptor was identified in a male donor with ankylosing spondylitis or in good health (not recorded which). Sequenced sample: blood, either unsorted or a sorted T cell fraction (not recorded which). CDR3 sequence: CSVELAGGLNTGELFF. The nucleotide sequence is TGCAGCGTTGAGTTAGCGGGGGGGCTGAACACCGGGGAGCTGTTTTTT.